The clone carrying this T cell receptor beta chain was observed at least ten times. Its specificity is not known. This record belongs to a study of human T cells and chemical hapten exposure. Study details: 2% DPC applied to a 2 cm by 2 cm arm area sensitized donors. Upper back patch tests used 0.01% DPC, scored after 6 days. Points from the study as a whole: Counts of expanded TCRs at PT1 were positively correlated with patch test score.

Trimming removed 5 bases from V and 0 bases from J, with 10 bases in between. The CDR3 extends over 14 amino acids. CDR1 SGHTA and CDR2 FQGNSA come from the germline V gene. TCRdb fed the RACE reads into MiXCR, producing one record per CDR3 protein. The sample lists approximately 350,000 distinct CDR3 sequences, about 6% seen once, with around 5.8% in the top ten. As for time point: patch test 2, 6 weeks after DPC sensitization. As for treatment: therapeutic diphenylcyclopropenone sensitization with weekly scalp DPC. This TCR derives from a woman aged 18-35 years with alopecia areata. Some clones in this sample may be carry-over from other donors' samples. V gene TRBV7-2 combines with J gene TRBJ1-1, with a weak D call TRBD1 (5 bases). The material sequenced was whole blood, taken in connection with sensitization to the hapten diphenylcyclopropenone (DPC). CDR3 protein: CASSRQPLNTEAFF. The CDR3 coding sequence is TGTGCCAGCAGCAGACAGCCCCTGAACACTGAAGCTTTCTTT. The full variable domain, its missing parts supplied by reference TRBV7-2 and TRBJ1-1, is GAGVSQSPSNKVTEKGKDVELRCDPISGHTALYWYRQSLGQGLEFLIYFQGNSAPDKSGLPSDRFSAERTGGSVSTLTIQRTQQEDSAVYLCASSRQPLNTEAFFGQGTRLTVV.